This T cell receptor beta chain was recovered during a study of blood T cells in healthy people across ages (dated by TCRdb to between 2014 and 2016). For the wider study: Template switching captured roughly one uniquely barcoded TCR beta cDNA molecule per two T cells in model experiments. For two donors (one aged 18 to 29 and one aged 80 or older), the study analyzed two additional independent replicas of 1 million unique cDNA reads from the same blood draw. Using deep sequencing normalized with unique cDNA molecular identifiers, the study measured how TCR beta repertoire diversity changes with age. The donors were split into four age groups: young (average around 15 years), middle-aged (around 37), aged (62) and long-lived (under 90). Donors of different ages were randomly distributed across sequencing lanes to avoid experimental bias.

Library preparation employed 5' RACE. The run used an Illumina HiSeq 2500. A second roughly 6 to 11 cycle PCR used a sample-barcoded 5' primer and a J-beta primer mix. A template-switch 5' adaptor carrying 12 random nucleotides introduced a unique molecular identifier onto each TCR beta cDNA molecule. At least 2.5 million CDR3-containing paired-end reads were obtained from each sample. The Mint cDNA synthesis kit, primed by a TRBC-specific oligonucleotide, was used to synthesize first-strand cDNA from all RNA. After uracil-DNA glycosylase treatment, a first 18-cycle PCR used universal primers M1SS and BC2_uni_R on all cDNA. Concerning the study's data processing: Normalization of each sample was performed by random selection of 1 million high-quality reads, each carrying a distinct molecular identifier. Instead of being binned into consensus sequences, reads with shared molecular identifiers were discarded. MiTCR, set to a Q25 quality threshold and the strictest error-elimination algorithm, was used for CDR3 identification, clonotype clustering and error correction. Lower-bound total TCR beta diversity was estimated with a nonparametric unseen species model using Euler transformation. The raw public data were reprocessed by TCRdb itself: fastp quality trimming at Q25, MiXCR clonotype calling, in-frame beta chains only. Duplicate CDR3 protein sequences are folded into a single record with the most common DNA and genes. V and J calls and clone size were set by TCRdb, not the authors. The sample table holds 1.5 million to 2 million distinct CDR3 sequences, of which roughly 32% were seen once. The top ten clonotypes cover about 10% of the sample.

Broad study findings and their caveats: Because profiling used bulk unsorted PBMCs, naive and antigen-experienced compartments could not be compared conclusively. Donor CMV infection status was unknown, potentially confounding age-related changes in expanded clonotypes. Observed TCR beta diversity correlated strongly with the percentage of naive T cells measured by flow cytometry. Compared with the aged group, more naive CD4+ T cells, fewer expanded clones and increased TCR diversity were shown by the long-lived group, suggesting age selection. Observed TCR beta diversity per million T cells fell roughly linearly with age, and a significant reduction was already apparent by age around 44. Estimates of total diversity based on one million sequenced T cells were considered lower bounds and underestimates.

The table lists this clonotype with a count of one. No cognate antigen has been identified for it. Per-base qualities were not stored, and no clone one base away is much larger. One read alone is a weak basis. Donors were 35 to 40 systemically healthy Caucasian individuals from Russia aged roughly 6 to 90 years. Approximately 9 milliliters of peripheral blood were collected from each donor into EDTA-treated Vacutainer tubes. Ficoll-Paque density-gradient centrifugation was used to isolate PBMCs, with at least 7 million obtained per sample. Trizol reagent was used to extract total RNA from the PBMCs, yielding at least 5.5 micrograms per sample. The percentages of naive CD45RAhigh/CD27high T cells were determined by flow cytometry on a PBMC aliquot from every donor. The germline V gene encodes CDR1 MNHNS and CDR2 SASEGT. The germline V end is reduced by 6 bases and the J end by 0 bases; junction bases left unmatched: 9. Counted from cysteine to phenylalanine, this CDR3 has 17 amino acids. The DNA shown is the 51-base CDR3, in frame from base 1.

The chain is assembled from TRBV6-1 and TRBJ1-5; TRBD1 agrees with 9 junctional bases. The specimen sequenced was blood. This clonotype originated in a woman in her 30s in good health. CDR3 sequence: CASRVNTGGFSNQPQHF. The bases are TGTGCCAGCAGGGTCAACACAGGGGGCTTTAGCAATCAGCCCCAGCATTTT.